The rows below give T cell receptor beta chains drawn from one sample of a study of T-cell memory formation after mild COVID-19. From the 5' RACE reads, TCRdb called clonotypes with MiXCR, one entry per CDR3 protein. This table holds about half a million distinct CDR3 sequences, about 20% found once. Sequenced input: PBMCs or a T cell subset sorted from them (not recorded which). The receptors were gathered from an adult woman who had mild COVID-19 (a few samples of this study predate the infection). Cell type and time point are not known. Each CDR3 is given with its conserved first and last residue. A D gene is named only where the DNA matches it firmly. Size is omitted from some rows. Given values are once, few, many or a class for expanded clones.

size,V,D,J,CDR3,DNA
once,TRBV24-1,TRBD1,TRBJ1-1,CATSDTGTGGAEAFF,TGTGCCACCAGTGATACCGGGACAGGCGGCGCTGAAGCTTTCTTT
-,TRBV2,TRBD1,TRBJ2-3,CASSYYGTGASTDTQYF,TGTGCCAGCAGTTACTACGGGACAGGCGCCAGCACAGATACGCAGTATTTT
-,TRBV12-3/TRBV12-4,-,TRBJ2-7,CASSPTTSSYEQYF,TGTGCCAGCAGTCCCACGACTAGCTCCTACGAGCAGTACTTC
few,TRBV6-1,-,TRBJ2-5,CASTVGVDVETQYF,TGTGCCAGCACTGTGGGCGTTGATGTGGAGACCCAGTACTTC
-,TRBV29-1,-,TRBJ2-7,CSVDVGSSYEQYF,TGCAGCGTTGACGTCGGGAGCTCTTACGAGCAGTACTTC
-,TRBV6-5,-,TRBJ2-7,CASSYSGTVYEQYF,TGTGCCAGCAGTTATTCCGGGACGGTCTACGAGCAGTACTTC
-,TRBV3-1,TRBD2,TRBJ2-1,CASSLGASGGNEQFF,TGTGCCAGCAGCCTTGGGGCTAGCGGAGGCAATGAGCAGTTCTTC
-,TRBV5-1,-,TRBJ1-6,CASSLVGTRSSYNSPLHF,TGCGCCAGCAGCTTGGTCGGGACACGGAGCTCCTATAATTCACCCCTCCACTTT
few,TRBV15,-,TRBJ2-5,CATSLAEVDQETQHF,TGTGCCACCAGCCTAGCAGAGGTGGACCAAGAGACCCAGCACTTC
-,TRBV15,-,TRBJ2-7,CATSRDARATYEQYF,TGTGCCACCAGCAGAGATGCCAGGGCCACCTACGAGCAGTACTTC
-,TRBV7-2,-,TRBJ1-1,CASSSLGGRSEAFF,TGTGCCAGCAGCTCCCTGGGGGGGAGGTCTGAAGCTTTCTTT
many,TRBV7-3,-,TRBJ2-3,CASSAGSTDTQYF,TGTGCCAGCAGCGCGGGGAGCACAGATACGCAGTATTTT
-,TRBV7-9,TRBD2,TRBJ2-3,CASSWTSGSRTDTQYF,TGTGCCAGCAGCTGGACTAGCGGGAGCCGTACAGATACGCAGTATTTT
many,TRBV6-6,-,TRBJ2-3,CASSSPGTTQYF,TGTGCCAGCAGTTCCCCGGGAACTACGCAGTATTTT
-,TRBV24-1,-,TRBJ1-1,CATSDAARAFF,TGTGCCACCAGTGACGCGGCGAGAGCTTTCTTT
few,TRBV5-1,-,TRBJ1-2,CASSLEVGTNYGYTF,TGCGCCAGCAGCTTGGAAGTCGGAACCAACTATGGCTACACCTTC
-,TRBV7-9,TRBD1,TRBJ2-7,CASSAGQAAYEQYF,TGTGCCAGCAGCGCCGGACAGGCGGCCTACGAGCAGTACTTC
-,TRBV20-1,TRBD2,TRBJ2-7,CSAGLADSYEQYF,TGCAGTGCTGGACTAGCCGATTCCTACGAGCAGTACTTC
-,TRBV20-1,TRBD1,TRBJ2-2,CSARRTGDGELFF,TGCAGTGCTAGACGGACAGGCGACGGGGAGCTGTTTTTT
few,TRBV12-3/TRBV12-4,-,TRBJ2-4,CASSSTKNIQYF,TGTGCCAGCAGTAGTACGAAAAACATTCAGTACTTC
medium-sized,TRBV12-3/TRBV12-4,-,TRBJ2-7,CASSPSDFTRKYF,TGTGCCAGCAGCCCTAGCGACTTTACCAGAAAGTACTTC
-,TRBV6-5,-,TRBJ1-1,CASSYGRSDAAFF,TGTGCCAGCAGTTACGGACGAAGTGATGCGGCTTTCTTT
few,TRBV29-1,-,TRBJ2-7,CSVGEGFYEQYF,TGCAGCGTTGGTGAGGGATTCTACGAGCAGTACTTC
-,TRBV6-2/TRBV6-3,-,TRBJ1-2,CASSYHRVAYRYGYTF,TGTGCCAGCAGTTACCACAGGGTCGCGTATCGCTATGGCTACACCTTC
-,TRBV29-1,-,TRBJ1-2,CSVALYGYTF,TGCAGCGTAGCCTTATATGGCTACACCTTC
few,TRBV9,TRBD2,TRBJ2-7,CASSVGAGTSSYEQYF,TGTGCCAGCAGCGTAGGGGCAGGGACTAGCTCCTACGAGCAGTACTTC
few,TRBV28,-,TRBJ2-1,CASQGPSAQFF,TGTGCCAGTCAGGGGCCATCCGCGCAGTTCTTC
-,TRBV10-3,-,TRBJ2-3,CAISAGGGKDTQYF,TGTGCCATCAGTGCAGGGGGAGGCAAAGATACGCAGTATTTT
-,TRBV6-1,-,TRBJ2-7,CASSEVLDGSYEQYF,TGTGCCAGCAGTGAGGTCTTAGACGGATCCTACGAGCAGTACTTC
-,TRBV12-3/TRBV12-4,-,TRBJ1-1,CASSRGTVGFF,TGTGCCAGCAGCCGCGGGACGGTCGGATTCTTT
-,TRBV24-1,-,TRBJ2-1,CATSMGNPPYNEQFF,TGTGCCACCAGTATGGGGAACCCTCCTTACAATGAGCAGTTCTTC
-,TRBV5-1,-,TRBJ2-3,CASSLGAGPVPDTQYF,TGCGCCAGCAGCTTGGGGGCAGGGCCCGTCCCAGATACGCAGTATTTT
many,TRBV5-6,TRBD2,TRBJ2-1,CASSSRLAGVYNEQFF,TGTGCCAGCAGCTCTAGACTAGCGGGAGTCTACAATGAGCAGTTCTTC
-,TRBV6-2/TRBV6-3,-,TRBJ2-7,CASSLPGDTYEQYF,TGTGCCAGCAGTTTGCCTGGGGACACCTACGAGCAGTACTTC
-,TRBV4-2,TRBD1,TRBJ1-2,CASSHRGQGDGYTF,TGTGCCAGCAGCCACCGGGGACAGGGTGATGGCTACACCTTC
few,TRBV2,-,TRBJ2-1,CASTKYGTQDEQFF,TGTGCCAGCACCAAGTATGGGACTCAGGATGAGCAGTTCTTC
-,TRBV7-2,TRBD2,TRBJ2-5,CASSLVSSGSRETQYF,TGTGCCAGCAGCTTAGTATCTAGCGGGAGCAGGGAGACCCAGTACTTC